Described below is a single T cell receptor beta chain sequence and its context. The germline V gene has CDR1 SGHAT and CDR2 FQNNGV. The CDR3 contains 15 residues. V was shortened by 2 bases and J by 2 bases, with 9 bases between the two germline ends. These data come from a study of blood T cell repertoires in COVID-19. Study as a whole: Acute-phase and convalescent COVID-19 samples originated in the United States, Italy and Spain. T cells, B-cell-depleted T cells, or PBMCs provided the cDNA or gDNA that served as material.

Source study methods: Reference gene primer amplification yielded estimated nucleated cell counts. Using immunoSEQ multiplex PCR, the repertoire was profiled, and TCRdb retains in-frame clones only, with some absent. V, J and clone size are taken as reported in that table, and D and trimming were inferred from the DNA itself. The data hold about 51,000 clones, with less than 95% observed a single time. The receptor was isolated from a man aged 50-60 years with acute or convalescent COVID-19. The chain links TRBV11-2 to TRBJ2-2; D is unresolved. The sample consisted of peripheral blood. The CDR3 reads CASSLLASNTGELFF. Written as DNA, the CDR3 is TGTGCCAGCAGCTTATTGGCATCTAACACCGGGGAGCTGTTTTTT. The variable domain in full, completed from reference TRBV11-2 and TRBJ2-2, reads EAGVAQSPRYKIIEKRQSVAFWCNPISGHATLYWYQQILGQGPKLLIQFQNNGVVDDSQLPKDRFSAERLKGVDSTLKIQPAKLEDSAVYLCASSLLASNTGELFFGEGSRLTVL.